What follows describes a single TCR beta chain. No antigen is known for it. V trimming: 1 base; J trimming: 8 bases; junction bases outside the gene matches: 8. This CDR3 spans 15 amino acids. Germline values: CDR1 MNHEY, CDR2 SMNVEV (reference sequence). The source of the sample is a study of cytomegalovirus exposure and HLA in healthy donors. Study-wide background: A preliminary data release comprised 80 million or so unique TCRs obtained from HLA-typed donors. Study-level points and caveats: Presence/absence analyses assumed roughly uniform sequencing depth across donors. The authors considered a cluster of highly shared sequence variants likely to be a sequencing artifact.

Amplification used 60 Vbeta primers and 13 Jbeta primers. The data were produced by immunoSEQ multiplex PCR, yet TCRdb's version contains in-frame clones alone and is incomplete. The table lists about 98,000 clones, about 81% of them singletons, with roughly 1.5% in the top ten. J is TRBJ1-2 and V is TRBV27, with 9 bases lining up with TRBD1. The sample consisted of PBMCs. The TCR comes from a man aged 40-49 years in good health and CMV-seronegative. Written as DNA, the CDR3 is TGTGCCAGCAGTTTATTCCCAGGGACAGGGTACGGCTACACCTTC. It is translated as CASSLFPGTGYGYTF.